The present T cell receptor beta chain was sequenced within a study of T cells after yellow fever vaccination. On the study more broadly: SMART-Seq v4 Ultra Low Input prepared libraries from low-cell fractions.

The CDR3 is 14 residues long. Trimming cost V 4 bases and J 6 bases; bases outside gene matches: 5. CDR1 SQVTM and CDR2 ANQGSEA come from the germline V gene. TCRdb redid the calling of the 5' RACE reads with MiXCR, one entry per CDR3 protein. The repertoire holds about 130,000 distinct CDR3 sequences, with approximately 6.6% as singletons. In its sample, this clonotype was seen many times. Its antigen is as yet unknown. Points from the study as a whole: A weaker but faster secondary response was observed, peaking on day 5 versus 15. Reappearance after the booster was observed for most primary-vaccination clones (96% CD4, roughly 88% CD8). One caveat is that FACS-sorted repertoires could contain abundant clonotypes contaminating from the bulk population.

This clonotype was sampled from a man aged 25 to 40 who received the YFV17D yellow fever vaccine. The sequencing here drew on CD4+ T cells sorted from PBMCs, taken 10 days after the yellow fever booster vaccination. The V call is TRBV29-1, the J call TRBJ2-1; 11 nucleotides agree with TRBD2. In DNA form, the CDR3 reads TGCAGCGTTGTAAGACTAGCGGGAAGCAATGAGCAGTTCTTC. Translating gives CSVVRLAGSNEQFF.